This is a list of T cell receptor beta chains from one sample in a study of T cell responses to AZD1222 COVID-19 vaccine. Sequenced by immunoSEQ multiplex PCR; TCRdb stores in-frame clones only, minus some. Among approximately 190,000 clones listed, approximately 94% were seen once. The starting material was peripheral blood, obtained on day 0 of AZD1222 vaccination. The receptors were sampled from an adult in good health. CDR3s include the opening cysteine and the closing phenylalanine or tryptophan. Fields, in order: V gene, J gene, D gene, clone size, CDR3 DNA, CDR3 protein. The D gene is left open where the match is weak. Clone size is stated in some rows and not others, as once, few, many or a class when expanded.

TRBV7-9	TRBJ2-6	TRBD1	NA	TGTGCCAGCAGCTTAGAACAGGGGGTGGTTGGGGCCAACGTCCTGACTTTC	CASSLEQGVVGANVLTF
TRBV6-2/TRBV6-3	TRBJ1-2	TRBD1	NA	TGTGCCAGCAGTTCTCCTATTACAGGGGGCGGAGGCTACACCTTC	CASSSPITGGGGYTF
TRBV7-9	TRBJ2-7	NA	NA	TGTGCCAGCAGCTTGGGCATTCAGCAGTACTTC	CASSLGIQQYF
TRBV6-1	TRBJ2-7	NA	NA	TGTGCCAGCAGTGAAAGGCAGGAAAGCTACGAGCAGTACTTC	CASSERQESYEQYF
TRBV6-5	TRBJ1-2	NA	NA	TGTGCCAGCAGGTTTCAGGTCAAAGCTAACTATGGCTACACCTTC	CASRFQVKANYGYTF
TRBV6-5	TRBJ1-1	NA	NA	TGTGCCAGCAGTTACGACCCAGGGACCACTGAAGCTTTCTTT	CASSYDPGTTEAFF
TRBV19	TRBJ2-2	NA	NA	TGTGCCAGTAGTATTTCCCCACAAGGGAACACCGGGGAGCTGTTTTTT	CASSISPQGNTGELFF
TRBV14	TRBJ2-5	NA	NA	TGTGCCAGCAGCCAAGATCGGCGTGAGACCCAGTACTTC	CASSQDRRETQYF
TRBV5-8	TRBJ1-5	TRBD1	NA	TGTGTCAGCAGATACAGGGGGAACAATCAGCCCCAGCATTTT	CVSRYRGNNQPQHF
TRBV5-1	TRBJ1-3	TRBD1	NA	TGCGCCAGCAGCTTGGGTACAGGGGGCTCTGGAAACACCATATATTTT	CASSLGTGGSGNTIYF
TRBV3-1/TRBV3-2	TRBJ2-2	TRBD2	NA	TGTGCCAGCAGCCAAGGACTAGCGGGAGCGATCGGGGAGCTGTTTTTT	CASSQGLAGAIGELFF
TRBV27	TRBJ2-3	NA	NA	TGTGCCAGCAGTTCTATGGCAGATACGCAGTATTTT	CASSSMADTQYF
TRBV7-6	TRBJ2-7	NA	NA	TGTGCCAGCAGCTCCGAGGACAAAGAGGAGCTCTACGAGCAGTACTTC	CASSSEDKEELYEQYF
TRBV28	TRBJ1-1	NA	NA	TGTGCCAGCAAGGGGAACACTGAAGCTTTCTTT	CASKGNTEAFF
TRBV9	TRBJ1-1	TRBD1	NA	TGTGCCAGCAGCCGGGGACAGGGGGACACTGAAGCTTTCTTT	CASSRGQGDTEAFF
TRBV5-1	TRBJ2-5	TRBD2	NA	TGCGCCAGCAGCTTGACCCCCCCTATACTAGCGGCATCCACGGAGACCCAGTACTTC	CASSLTPPILAASTETQYF
TRBV5-8	TRBJ2-3	NA	NA	TGTGCCAGCAGCTTGGGGGGTTCTAGCACAGATACGCAGTATTTT	CASSLGGSSTDTQYF
TRBV18	TRBJ1-3	TRBD1	NA	TGTGCCAGCTCACAATGGACAGGGGCGCACTCTGGAAACACCATATATTTT	CASSQWTGAHSGNTIYF
TRBV7-3	TRBJ1-4	NA	NA	TGTGCCAGCAGCCGGGGGGTTAATGAAAAACTGTTTTTT	CASSRGVNEKLFF
TRBV5-1	TRBJ2-2	NA	NA	TGCGCCAGCAGCTTGAGGGGTCCGGGAGTCTTAACCGGGGAGCTGTTTTTT	CASSLRGPGVLTGELFF
TRBV5-6	TRBJ2-3	TRBD2	NA	TGTGCCAGCAGCTTGGGGGGGCTTTCGGGAGGGCCAGCTGATACGCAGTATTTT	CASSLGGLSGGPADTQYF
TRBV4-1	TRBJ2-7	NA	NA	TGCGCCAGCAGCCAGCGACTAGTGTCCGACTACGAGCAGTACTTC	CASSQRLVSDYEQYF
TRBV24-1	TRBJ2-2	NA	NA	TGTGCCACCAGTGATGGAGGCAGGGACACCGGGGAGCTGTTTTTT	CATSDGGRDTGELFF
TRBV3-1/TRBV3-2	TRBJ1-4	TRBD1	NA	TGTGCCAGCAGGGACCGGGACAGTGGAGAAAAACTGTTTTTT	CASRDRDSGEKLFF
TRBV11-3	TRBJ1-1	TRBD1	NA	TGTGCCAGCACCAGGGGGGGGACAGGGGATCCCTTGGACACTGAAGCTTTCTTT	CASTRGGTGDPLDTEAFF
TRBV7-2	TRBJ2-2	NA	NA	TGTGCCAGCAGCTTGGACTCGGGGTCCGGGGAGCTGTTTTTT	CASSLDSGSGELFF
TRBV5-6	TRBJ1-5	NA	NA	TGTGCCAGCAGCTTCTATGGTATGTATAGCAATCAGCCCCAGCATTTT	CASSFYGMYSNQPQHF
TRBV29-1	TRBJ1-2	NA	NA	TGCAGCGTCCCGGAAGGGACATTCCTGCCCCATGGCTACACCTTC	CSVPEGTFLPHGYTF
TRBV7-9	TRBJ1-4	NA	NA	TGTGCCAGCAGCTTAGCGCGGGGAGGGAATGAAAAACTGTTTTTT	CASSLARGGNEKLFF
TRBV4-2	TRBJ2-3	NA	NA	TGTGCCAGCAGCCAAGCATTCCTACCGGGACAACGGACTTATACGCAGTATTTT	CASSQAFLPGQRTYTQYF
TRBV29-1	TRBJ2-7	NA	once	TGCAGCGCCGACGCAGGGAATGAGCAGTACTTC	CSADAGNEQYF
TRBV5-5	TRBJ1-1	TRBD1	NA	TGTGCCAGCAGTCCTGGGACAGGAAGGACTGAAGCTTTCTTT	CASSPGTGRTEAFF
TRBV3-1/TRBV3-2	TRBJ2-1	NA	NA	TGTGCCAGCAGCCAAGATGGTCCGGCTGAGCAGTTCTTC	CASSQDGPAEQFF
TRBV5-1	TRBJ2-1	TRBD2	NA	TGCGCCAGCAGCACTAGCGGGAGTGGCTACAATGAGCAGTTCTTC	CASSTSGSGYNEQFF
TRBV28	TRBJ2-5	NA	NA	TGTGCCAGCAGCACCAGGGCATCTCAAGAGACCCAGTACTTC	CASSTRASQETQYF
TRBV2	TRBJ1-6	NA	NA	TGTGCCAGCAGAGTAAACAACGCGCCAAATTCACCCCTCCACTTT	CASRVNNAPNSPLHF
TRBV27	TRBJ1-2	NA	NA	TGTGCCAGCAAGACAAGGAACTATGGCTACACCTTC	CASKTRNYGYTF
TRBV7-2	TRBJ2-3	TRBD2	NA	TGTGCCAGCAGCATTACTAGCGGAGCCCCGACAGATACGCAGTATTTT	CASSITSGAPTDTQYF
TRBV9	TRBJ2-3	NA	NA	TGTGCCAGCAGCGCGGGGGGTAGGGGGCGCACAGATACGCAGTATTTT	CASSAGGRGRTDTQYF
TRBV9	TRBJ2-7	NA	once	TGTGCCAGCAGCCCAGACAGGTCTCCCAACGAGCAGTACTTC	CASSPDRSPNEQYF
TRBV27	TRBJ2-3	NA	NA	TGTGCCAGCGAGAAAAGGGGGGGTACGCAGTATTTT	CASEKRGGTQYF